This T cell receptor (beta chain) stems from a study of cytomegalovirus exposure and HLA in healthy donors. Study observations and caveats: There were about 160 TCR beta chains listed as cytomegalovirus-associated.

V lost 4 bases, J lost 5 bases, and 2 bases stayed unmatched. This CDR3 spans 14 amino acids. Germline CDR1 is KGHSH and CDR2 is LQKENI. As concerns this clone: Its target is not known.

Measured with immunoSEQ multiplex PCR; TCRdb has only the in-frame clones, and not every one. Among under 200,000 clones, about 95% were seen once, and the ten largest hold about 0.94%. This rearrangement joins TRBV18 to TRBJ2-1; 10 nucleotides match TRBD2. The sequenced sample consisted of PBMCs. This TCR was recovered from a woman aged 18-35 years in good health and CMV-seronegative. CDR3 nucleotides: TGTGCCAGCTCACTAGCGGGGGGCAACAATGAGCAGTTCTTC. As protein: CASSLAGGNNEQFF.